This TCR beta chain originates from a study of beta chain features in type 1 diabetes. The CDR3 spans 15 residues. Deletions cut 0 bases from V and 7 bases from J, with 14 bases between. Germline assignment: CDR1 SGDLS and CDR2 YYNGEE. The entirety of the isolated RNA underwent reverse transcription, so expressed TCRB transcripts were sequenced. The protocol was immunoSEQ multiplex PCR, while the TCRdb copy is restricted to in-frame clones and leaves out a portion. The data hold 450,000 to 550,000 clones, with 30% observed a single time. The TCR originated in a man aged 18 to 29 in good health. This chain connects TRBV9 to TRBJ2-1; no clear D gene. Specimen: naive CD4+ T cells from blood. CDR3 protein: CASSVAPTPENEQFF. Written as DNA, the CDR3 is TGTGCCAGCAGCGTAGCGCCTACACCAGAGAATGAGCAGTTCTTC.